What follows are 14 T cell receptor beta chains derived from one specimen sequenced in a study of shared clonotypes between healthy human individuals. Some clones are missing from TCRdb's copy, which holds only in-frame ones; the method was immunoSEQ multiplex PCR. The table includes about 580,000 clones, about 98% detected once. Naive CD8 cells lacked CD45RO, underwent positive selection for CCR7 and left out terminally differentiated effector memory CD45RA+ cells. The sample comprised naive CD8+ T cells sorted from blood. The receptors derive from a young man in good health.

This chain uses TRBV7-3 with TRBJ2-7; TRBD1 might be the D (5 bases). Germline CDR1 and CDR2: SGHTA and FQGTGA. V lost 5 bases and J 5 bases, leaving 13 bases between the germline ends. The CDR3 loop spans 13 amino acids. This CDR3 reads CASSQGAGNEQYF. The DNA for the CDR3 is TGTGCCAGCAGCCAAGGGGCAGGGAACGAGCAGTACTTC.

The V and J genes are TRBV5-1 and TRBJ2-7; no clear D gene. Trimming shortened V by 4 bases and J by 2 bases, and 10 bases separated the two germline ends. This CDR3 region has 13 residues. The germline V gene has CDR1 SGHRS and CDR2 YFSETQ. CDR3 DNA: TGCGCCAGCAGCCACTTTGGGGCCTACGAGCAGTACTTC. Its translation: CASSHFGAYEQYF. Looking up the rest from reference TRBV5-1 and TRBJ2-7 gives the full variable domain: KAGVTQTPRYLIKTRGQQVTLSCSPISGHRSVSWYQQTPGQGLQFLFEYFSETQRNKGNFPGRFSGRQFSNSRSEMNVSTLELGDSALYLCASSHFGAYEQYFGPGTRLTVT.

This chain joins TRBV27 and TRBJ2-7; D call uncertain. V lost 1 base, J lost 5 bases, and 9 bases lay in between. The germline V gene encodes CDR1 MNHEY and CDR2 SMNVEV (reference sequence). There are 13 residues in the CDR3. The DNA of the CDR3 is TGTGCCAGCAGTTTATACTCCAACCACGAGCAGTACTTC. Translation gives CASSLYSNHEQYF.

This chain joins TRBV7-8 and TRBJ1-1; 9 bases are shared with TRBD1. CDR1 SGHVS and CDR2 FQNEAQ come from the germline V gene. Trimming took 5 bases from V and 5 from J; bases not matched to a gene: 9. This CDR3 spans 15 amino acids. The CDR3 sequence is CASSQQGAARTEAFF. CDR3 DNA sequence: TGTGCCAGCAGCCAACAGGGGGCAGCGAGGACTGAAGCTTTCTTT.

The chain links TRBV11-3 to TRBJ2-1, with 7 bases that match TRBD2. Trimming at V came to 4 bases and at J to 2 bases, leaving 5 bases not matched to a gene. Germline CDR1 is SGHNT and CDR2 is YENEEA. The CDR3 covers 15 residues. In DNA form, the CDR3 reads TGTGCCAGCAGCTCCCTAGCGGATCCCTACAATGAGCAGTTCTTC. Residues: CASSSLADPYNEQFF.

The V and J genes are TRBV27 and TRBJ1-5, with unresolved D. The CDR3 contains 13 residues. The V gene's germline CDR1 is MNHEY and CDR2 SMNVEV (reference sequence). V was cut by 2 bases and J by 5 bases, with 7 bases left in between. CDR3 region: CASSLDIYQPQHF. The CDR3, as DNA: TGTGCCAGCAGTTTAGATATCTATCAGCCCCAGCATTTT.

The chain uses TRBV29-1 and TRBJ2-1, with D perhaps matching TRBD1 (6 bases). The CDR3 totals 15 residues. With 5 bases removed from V and 0 bases from J, the gap between germline ends came to 14 bases. The V gene's germline CDR1 is SQVTM and CDR2 ANQGSEA. CDR3 bases: TGCAGCGTTTCCCTCGACAGGAGCTCCTACAATGAGCAGTTCTTC. Amino acids: CSVSLDRSSYNEQFF.

The V gene is TRBV10-3, the J gene TRBJ1-4, with 7 bases matching TRBD1. The germline V gene has CDR1 ENHRY and CDR2 SYGVKD. V shed 5 bases, J shed 3 bases, and the junction held 3 bases outside the gene matches. The CDR3 totals 14 residues. In DNA, the CDR3 is TGTGCCATCAGTCGGGACAGCCCTAATGAAAAACTGTTTTTT. Amino acids: CAISRDSPNEKLFF.

This chain uses TRBV7-6 with TRBJ2-1; TRBD1 matches 10 bases. This CDR3 has 16 residues. Unmatched junction bases numbered 4, after V lost 1 base and J lost 4 bases. CDR1 SGHVS and CDR2 FNYEAQ come from the germline V gene. The CDR3 nucleotides are TGTGCCAGCAGCTTAGAAGGGGACAGGGGATACAATGAGCAGTTCTTC. Translation gives CASSLEGDRGYNEQFF.

This sequence joins TRBV7-6 and TRBJ2-3, with TRBD2 identical over 8 bases. CDR1 is SGHVS, CDR2 FNYEAQ, per germline. This CDR3 spans 13 amino acids. After removal of 1 base from V and 6 bases from J, the junction contained 0 bases not matched to a gene. CDR3 DNA: TGTGCCAGCAGCTTAGGACTAGCGGATACGCAGTATTTT. Amino acid sequence: CASSLGLADTQYF.

The chain combines TRBV5-6 with TRBJ2-7; maybe TRBD1 (5 bases). V gave up 3 bases and J gave up 5 bases, with 12 bases separating them. The germline V gene encodes CDR1 SGHDT and CDR2 YYEEEE. This CDR3 contains 13 residues. The chain's CDR3 is CASSYLIRDEQYF. In nucleotides, the CDR3 is TGTGCCAGCAGCTACCTCATCAGGGACGAGCAGTACTTC.

V usage is TRBV11-2 and J usage is TRBJ1-3, with D tentatively TRBD1 (6 bases). Germline CDR1 SGHAT, CDR2 FQNNGV. CDR3 size: 16 residues. Deletions cut 5 bases from V and 1 base from J, with 15 bases between. This CDR3 reads CASSGTGMGSGNTIYF. In DNA form, the CDR3 reads TGTGCCAGCAGCGGAACAGGGATGGGGTCTGGAAACACCATATATTTT.

This clone was counted once. The CDR3 DNA reads TGCGCCAGCAGCCAAGGGTCTATGACAGGGTACGGAAACACCATATATTTT. Translation: CASSQGSMTGYGNTIYF. The chain employs TRBV4-1 and TRBJ1-3, with 7 bases fitting TRBD1. Germline loops: CDR1 MGHRA, CDR2 YSYEKL. The J segment lost 4 bases and the V segment lost 1 base, leaving 10 bases of the junction unmatched. This CDR3 contains 17 residues.

The chain links TRBV14 to TRBJ1-1; D gene ambiguous. Germline lookup yields CDR1 SGHDN and CDR2 FVKESK. The CDR3 consists of 16 residues. Trimming shortened V by 1 base and J by 5 bases, and 17 bases separated the two germline ends. The CDR3 sequence: CASSQALTWLLTEAFF. The DNA for the CDR3 is TGTGCCAGCAGCCAAGCCCTAACGTGGTTGCTAACTGAAGCTTTCTTT.